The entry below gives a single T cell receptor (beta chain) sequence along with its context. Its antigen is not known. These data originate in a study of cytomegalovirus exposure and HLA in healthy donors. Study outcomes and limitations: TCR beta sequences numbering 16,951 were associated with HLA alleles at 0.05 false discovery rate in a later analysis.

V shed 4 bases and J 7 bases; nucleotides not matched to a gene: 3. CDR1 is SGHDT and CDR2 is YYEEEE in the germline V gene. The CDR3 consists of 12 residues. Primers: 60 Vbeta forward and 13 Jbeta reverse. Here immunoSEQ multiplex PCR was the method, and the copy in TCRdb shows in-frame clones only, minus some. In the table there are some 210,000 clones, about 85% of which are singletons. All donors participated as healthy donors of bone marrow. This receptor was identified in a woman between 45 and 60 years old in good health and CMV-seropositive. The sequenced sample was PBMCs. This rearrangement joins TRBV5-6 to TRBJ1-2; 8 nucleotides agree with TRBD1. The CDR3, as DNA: TGTGCCAGCAGCAGGACAGGGCCTGGCTACACCTTC. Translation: CASSRTGPGYTF.